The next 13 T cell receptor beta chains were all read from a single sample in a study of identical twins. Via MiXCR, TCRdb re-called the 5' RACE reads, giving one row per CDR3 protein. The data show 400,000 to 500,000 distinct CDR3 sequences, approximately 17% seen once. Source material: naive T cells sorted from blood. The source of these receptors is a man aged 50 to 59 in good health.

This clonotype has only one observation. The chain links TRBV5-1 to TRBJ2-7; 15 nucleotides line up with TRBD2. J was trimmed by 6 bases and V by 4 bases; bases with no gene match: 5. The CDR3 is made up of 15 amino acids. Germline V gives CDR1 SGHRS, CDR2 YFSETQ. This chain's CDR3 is CASSLGLAGGSEQYF. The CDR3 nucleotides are TGCGCCAGCAGCCTGGGACTAGCGGGAGGAAGCGAGCAGTACTTC.

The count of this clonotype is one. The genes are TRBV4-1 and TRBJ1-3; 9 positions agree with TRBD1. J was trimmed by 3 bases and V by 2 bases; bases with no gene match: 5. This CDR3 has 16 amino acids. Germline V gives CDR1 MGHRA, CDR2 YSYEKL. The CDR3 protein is CASSQIQGAIGNTIYF. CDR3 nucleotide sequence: TGCGCCAGCAGCCAAATACAGGGGGCTATTGGAAACACCATATATTTT.

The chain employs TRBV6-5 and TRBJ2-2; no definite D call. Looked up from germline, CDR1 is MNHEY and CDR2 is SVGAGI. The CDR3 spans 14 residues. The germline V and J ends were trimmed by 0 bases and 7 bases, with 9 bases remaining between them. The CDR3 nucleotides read TGTGCCAGCAGTTACTCGTTGCGTGACGGGGAGCTGTTTTTT. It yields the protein CASSYSLRDGELFF.

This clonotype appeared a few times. The CDR3 DNA sequence: TGTGCCAGCAGTTTCGGCAGGATAAGCTACGAGCAGTACTTC. Translating gives CASSFGRISYEQYF. The chain uses TRBV28 and TRBJ2-7; no clear D. There are 14 residues in the CDR3. Germline V gene data show CDR1 as MDHEN and CDR2 as SYDVKM. The germline V and J ends were trimmed by 3 bases and 3 bases, with 12 bases remaining between them.

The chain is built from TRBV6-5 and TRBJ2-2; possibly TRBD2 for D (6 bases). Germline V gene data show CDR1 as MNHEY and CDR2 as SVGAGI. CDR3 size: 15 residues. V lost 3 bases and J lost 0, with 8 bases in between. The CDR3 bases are TGTGCCAGCAGTTATCAGCGGGCGAACACCGGGGAGCTGTTTTTT. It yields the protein CASSYQRANTGELFF.

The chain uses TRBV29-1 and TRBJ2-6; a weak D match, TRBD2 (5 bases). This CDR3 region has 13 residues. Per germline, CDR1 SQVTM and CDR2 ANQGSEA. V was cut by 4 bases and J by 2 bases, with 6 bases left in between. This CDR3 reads CSVAGTGANVLTF. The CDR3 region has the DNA TGCAGCGTTGCCGGGACTGGGGCCAACGTCCTGACTTTC.

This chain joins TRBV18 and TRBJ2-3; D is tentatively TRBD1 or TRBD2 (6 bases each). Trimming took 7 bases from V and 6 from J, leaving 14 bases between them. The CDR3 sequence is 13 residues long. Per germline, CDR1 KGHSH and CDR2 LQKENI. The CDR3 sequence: CASLLGGMDTQYF. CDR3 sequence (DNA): TGTGCCAGCTTGCTCGGGGGCATGGATACGCAGTATTTT. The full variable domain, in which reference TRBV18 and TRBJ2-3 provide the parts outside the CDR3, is NAGVMQNPRHLVRRRGQEARLRCSPMKGHSHVYWYRQLPEEGLKFMVYLQKENIIDESGMPKERFSAEFPKEGPSILRIQQVVRGDSAAYFCASLLGGMDTQYFGPGTRLTVL.

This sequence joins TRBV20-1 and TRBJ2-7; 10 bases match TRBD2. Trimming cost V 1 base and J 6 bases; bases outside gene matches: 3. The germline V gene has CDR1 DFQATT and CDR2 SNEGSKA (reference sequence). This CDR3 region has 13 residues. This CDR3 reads CSARGAGGSEQYF. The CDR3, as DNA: TGCAGTGCTAGAGGAGCGGGGGGGAGCGAGCAGTACTTC.

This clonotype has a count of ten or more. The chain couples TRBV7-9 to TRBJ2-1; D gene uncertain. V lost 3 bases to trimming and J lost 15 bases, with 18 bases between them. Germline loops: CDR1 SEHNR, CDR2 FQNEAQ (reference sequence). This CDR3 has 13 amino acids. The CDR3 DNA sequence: TGTGCCAGCAGCTTGGGTCTGAAAGATTCTGGGTTCTTC. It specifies CASSLGLKDSGFF.

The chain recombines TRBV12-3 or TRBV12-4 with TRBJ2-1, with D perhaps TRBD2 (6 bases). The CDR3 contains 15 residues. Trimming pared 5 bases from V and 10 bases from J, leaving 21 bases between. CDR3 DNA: TGTGCCAGCAGTCCCCAGTCCGACTTGGCGGGGGAGCAGTTCTTC. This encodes CASSPQSDLAGEQFF.

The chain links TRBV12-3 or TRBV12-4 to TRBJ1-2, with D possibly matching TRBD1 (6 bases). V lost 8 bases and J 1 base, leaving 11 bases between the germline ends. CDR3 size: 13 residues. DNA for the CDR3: TGTGCCAGCGGTAGACAGGTTAACTATGGCTACACCTTC. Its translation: CASGRQVNYGYTF.

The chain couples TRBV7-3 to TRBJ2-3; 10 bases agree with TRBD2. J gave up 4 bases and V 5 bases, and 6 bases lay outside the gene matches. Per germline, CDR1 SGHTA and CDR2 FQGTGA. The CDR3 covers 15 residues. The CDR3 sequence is CASSQGLAGADTQYF. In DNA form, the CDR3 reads TGTGCCAGCAGCCAAGGGCTAGCGGGAGCAGATACGCAGTATTTT. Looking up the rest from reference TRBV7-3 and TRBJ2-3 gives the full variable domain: GAGVSQTPSNKVTEKGKYVELRCDPISGHTALYWYRQSLGQGPEFLIYFQGTGAADDSGLPNDRFFAVRPEGSVSTLKIQRTERGDSAVYLCASSQGLAGADTQYFGPGTRLTVL.

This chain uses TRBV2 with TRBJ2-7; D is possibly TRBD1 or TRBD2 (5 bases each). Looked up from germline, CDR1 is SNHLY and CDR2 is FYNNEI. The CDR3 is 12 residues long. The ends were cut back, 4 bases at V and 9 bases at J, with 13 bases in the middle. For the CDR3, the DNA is TGTGCCAGCAGTGGGGACCCCGCCAGGCAGTACTTC. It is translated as CASSGDPARQYF.